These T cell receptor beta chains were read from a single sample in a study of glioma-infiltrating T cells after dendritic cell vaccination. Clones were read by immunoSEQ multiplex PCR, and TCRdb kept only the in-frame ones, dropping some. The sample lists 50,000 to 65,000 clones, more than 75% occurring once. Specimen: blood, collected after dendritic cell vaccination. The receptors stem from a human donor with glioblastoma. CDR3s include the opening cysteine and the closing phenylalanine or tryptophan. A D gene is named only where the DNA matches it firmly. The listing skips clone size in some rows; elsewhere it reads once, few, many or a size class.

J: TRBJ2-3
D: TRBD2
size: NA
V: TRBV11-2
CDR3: CASSPLRPSGNTDTQYF
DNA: TGTGCCAGCAGCCCCCTTCGCCCTAGCGGGAACACAGATACGCAGTATTTT

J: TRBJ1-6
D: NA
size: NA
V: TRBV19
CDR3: CASSQRQLSSYNSPLHF
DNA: TGTGCCAGTAGTCAACGACAGCTGAGCTCCTATAATTCCCCCCTCCACTTT

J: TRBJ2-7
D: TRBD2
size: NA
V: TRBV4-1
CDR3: CASSRGPGLAGVQYF
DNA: TGCGCCAGCAGCCGCGGGCCGGGACTAGCGGGGGTGCAGTACTTC

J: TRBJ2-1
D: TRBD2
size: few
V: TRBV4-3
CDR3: CASSRIPLAGAHNEQFF
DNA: TGCGCCAGCAGCCGCATTCCCTTAGCGGGGGCTCACAATGAGCAGTTCTTC

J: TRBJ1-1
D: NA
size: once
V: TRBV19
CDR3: CASSIFRGEGGTEAFF
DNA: TGTGCCAGTAGTATATTCCGGGGAGAGGGAGGAACTGAAGCTTTCTTT

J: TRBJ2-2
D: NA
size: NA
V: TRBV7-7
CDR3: CASSLASAGELFF
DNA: TGTGCTAGCAGCTTAGCGAGCGCCGGGGAGCTGTTTTTT

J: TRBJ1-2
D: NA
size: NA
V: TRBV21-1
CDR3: CASSKQGGTTYGYTF
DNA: TGTGCCAGCAGCAAACAAGGGGGCACGACCTATGGCTACACCTTC

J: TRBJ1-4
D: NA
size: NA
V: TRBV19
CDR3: CASGQVGEKLFF
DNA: TGTGCCAGTGGGCAGGTCGGTGAAAAACTGTTTTTT

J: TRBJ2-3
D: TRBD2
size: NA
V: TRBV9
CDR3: CASSRTLSGGAADTQYF
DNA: TGTGCCAGCAGCCGCACCTTAAGCGGGGGGGCGGCAGATACGCAGTATTTT

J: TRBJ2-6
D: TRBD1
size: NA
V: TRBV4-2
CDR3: CASSQQGDGGANVLTF
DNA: TGTGCCAGCAGTCAACAGGGGGACGGTGGGGCCAACGTCCTGACTTTC

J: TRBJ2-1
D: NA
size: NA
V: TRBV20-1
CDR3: CSAREGFWQFF
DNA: TGCAGTGCTAGGGAGGGTTTTTGGCAGTTCTTC

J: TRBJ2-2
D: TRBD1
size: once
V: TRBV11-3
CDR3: CASNLEGVWGQTNTGELFF
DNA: TGTGCCAGCAACCTTGAGGGTGTTTGGGGACAGACGAACACCGGGGAGCTGTTTTTT

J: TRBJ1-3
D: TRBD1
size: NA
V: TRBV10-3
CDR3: CASGLDREIGNTIYF
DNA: TGTGCCAGCGGCCTAGACAGGGAAATTGGAAACACCATATATTTT

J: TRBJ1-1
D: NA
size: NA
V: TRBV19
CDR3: CASSIVTGNTEAFF
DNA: TGTGCCAGTAGTATAGTGACGGGGAACACTGAAGCTTTCTTT

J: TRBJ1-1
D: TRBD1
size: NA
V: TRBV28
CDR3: CATPTGPSTEAFF
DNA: TGTGCCACCCCGACAGGGCCCAGCACTGAAGCTTTCTTT

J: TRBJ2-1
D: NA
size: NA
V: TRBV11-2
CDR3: CASRSLAHEQFF
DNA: TGTGCCAGCAGATCACTAGCACATGAGCAGTTCTTC

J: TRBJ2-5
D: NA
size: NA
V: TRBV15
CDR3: CATSRDLGVQETQYF
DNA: TGTGCCACCAGCAGAGATTTGGGAGTTCAAGAGACCCAGTACTTC